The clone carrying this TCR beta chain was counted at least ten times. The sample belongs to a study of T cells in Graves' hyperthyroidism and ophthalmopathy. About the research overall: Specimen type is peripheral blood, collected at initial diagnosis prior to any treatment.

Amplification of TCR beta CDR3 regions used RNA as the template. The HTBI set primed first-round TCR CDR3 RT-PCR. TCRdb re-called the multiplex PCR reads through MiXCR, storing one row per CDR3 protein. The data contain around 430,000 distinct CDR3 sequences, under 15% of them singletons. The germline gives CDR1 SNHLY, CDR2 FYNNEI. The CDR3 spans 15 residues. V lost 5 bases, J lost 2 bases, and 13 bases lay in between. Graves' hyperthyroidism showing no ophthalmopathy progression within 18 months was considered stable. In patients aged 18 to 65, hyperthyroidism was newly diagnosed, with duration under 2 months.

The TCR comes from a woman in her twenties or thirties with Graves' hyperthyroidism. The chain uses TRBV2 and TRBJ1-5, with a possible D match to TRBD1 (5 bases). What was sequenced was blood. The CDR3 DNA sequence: TGTGCCAGCAGTCCTGGGGGTAATGGCAATCAGCCCCAGCATTTT. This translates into CASSPGGNGNQPQHF. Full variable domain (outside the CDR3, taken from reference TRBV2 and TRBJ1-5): EPEVTQTPSHQVTQMGQEVILRCVPISNHLYFYWYRQILGQKVEFLVSFYNNEISEKSEIFDDQFSVERPDGSNFTLKIRSTKLEDSAMYFCASSPGGNGNQPQHFGDGTRLSIL.